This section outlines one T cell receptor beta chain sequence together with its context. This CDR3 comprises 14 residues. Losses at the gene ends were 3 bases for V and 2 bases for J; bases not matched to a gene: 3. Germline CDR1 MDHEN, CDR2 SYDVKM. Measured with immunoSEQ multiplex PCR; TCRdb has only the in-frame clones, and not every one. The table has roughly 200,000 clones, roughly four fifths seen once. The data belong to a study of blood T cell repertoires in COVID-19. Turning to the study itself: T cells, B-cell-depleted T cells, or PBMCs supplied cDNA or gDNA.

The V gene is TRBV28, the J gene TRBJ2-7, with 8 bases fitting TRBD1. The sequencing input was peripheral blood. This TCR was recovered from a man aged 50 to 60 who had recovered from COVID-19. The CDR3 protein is CASSLTGEPYEQYF. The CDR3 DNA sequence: TGTGCCAGCAGTTTGACAGGGGAGCCCTACGAGCAGTACTTC.